Listed below are T cell receptor beta chains from one sample, sequenced in a study of CD8 T cells in ankylosing spondylitis. TCRdb re-analysed the 5' RACE reads in MiXCR, keeping a single row per CDR3 protein. This sample carries under 550,000 distinct CDR3 sequences, more than 25% of them seen once, and the ten largest clones take about 0.89%. The specimen sequenced was blood, either unsorted or a sorted T cell fraction (not recorded which). The source is a male donor with ankylosing spondylitis. The CDR3 runs from the conserved cysteine through the conserved F or W. A D gene is named only where the DNA matches it firmly. Clone size is given for some rows only: seen once, a few or many times, or a class if the clone is expanded.

J gene: TRBJ2-1
D gene: TRBD2
V gene: TRBV20-1
clone size: .
CDR3 DNA: TGCAGTGCTCTATTACTAGCGGGAGGAGGTAATGAGCAGTTCTTC
CDR3 protein: CSALLLAGGGNEQFF

J gene: TRBJ1-5
D gene: .
V gene: TRBV24-1
clone size: .
CDR3 DNA: TGTGCCACCCGAGGTAGTAGCAATCAGCCCCAGCATTTT
CDR3 protein: CATRGSSNQPQHF

J gene: TRBJ1-2
D gene: TRBD1
V gene: TRBV5-1
clone size: .
CDR3 DNA: TGCGCCAGCAGCTCCCCGGACAGGGGTAATGGCTACACCTTC
CDR3 protein: CASSSPDRGNGYTF

J gene: TRBJ2-1
D gene: .
V gene: TRBV20-1
clone size: few
CDR3 DNA: TGCAGTGCTAGGGGAGGCGGGACCCCCTACAATGAGCAGTTCTTC
CDR3 protein: CSARGGGTPYNEQFF

J gene: TRBJ2-1
D gene: TRBD1
V gene: TRBV15
clone size: .
CDR3 DNA: TGTGCCACCCTCTTGGACAGGGGCAACAATGAGCAGTTCTTC
CDR3 protein: CATLLDRGNNEQFF

J gene: TRBJ1-1
D gene: TRBD1
V gene: TRBV5-1
clone size: .
CDR3 DNA: TGCGCCAGCAGCTTGGCTGTGCGTGCAGGGGGAGGCACTGAAGCTTTCTTT
CDR3 protein: CASSLAVRAGGGTEAFF

J gene: TRBJ2-3
D gene: .
V gene: TRBV7-7
clone size: .
CDR3 DNA: TGTGCCAGCAGCTTACGACAGACCTCGGATACGCAGTATTTT
CDR3 protein: CASSLRQTSDTQYF

J gene: TRBJ2-7
D gene: TRBD1
V gene: TRBV10-3
clone size: .
CDR3 DNA: TGTGCCATCAGTACCGGGACAGGGGCCTACGAGCAGTACTTC
CDR3 protein: CAISTGTGAYEQYF

J gene: TRBJ2-2
D gene: TRBD2
V gene: TRBV2
clone size: .
CDR3 DNA: TGTGCCAGCAGTGTGTCTAGCGGAGACACCGGGGAGCTGTTTTTT
CDR3 protein: CASSVSSGDTGELFF

J gene: TRBJ2-3
D gene: TRBD2
V gene: TRBV20-1
clone size: few
CDR3 DNA: TGCAGTGCTAGAGATCCTAGCGGGAGGGCCATAGATACGCAGTATTTT
CDR3 protein: CSARDPSGRAIDTQYF

J gene: TRBJ2-2
D gene: .
V gene: TRBV14
clone size: .
CDR3 DNA: TGTGCCAGCAGCCCCCACTTTGGGCAGGGGAGGACCGGGGAGCTGTTTTTT
CDR3 protein: CASSPHFGQGRTGELFF

J gene: TRBJ2-6
D gene: .
V gene: TRBV24-1
clone size: .
CDR3 DNA: TGTGCCACCAGTGTGGGGCACTCTGGGGCTAACGTCCTGACTTTC
CDR3 protein: CATSVGHSGANVLTF

J gene: TRBJ1-1
D gene: .
V gene: TRBV21-1
clone size: many
CDR3 DNA: TGTGCCAGCAGCAAACCACAGGGGATGAACACTGAAGCTTTCTTT
CDR3 protein: CASSKPQGMNTEAFF

J gene: TRBJ2-6
D gene: TRBD1
V gene: TRBV7-2
clone size: .
CDR3 DNA: TGTGCCAGCAGGAGGGGACAGGGCCTCTCTGGGGCCAACGTCCTGACTTTC
CDR3 protein: CASRRGQGLSGANVLTF

J gene: TRBJ2-7
D gene: TRBD1
V gene: TRBV11-2
clone size: .
CDR3 DNA: TGTGCCAGCAGCTTCGACAGGGGGCCCCACGAGCAGTACTTC
CDR3 protein: CASSFDRGPHEQYF

J gene: TRBJ2-5
D gene: .
V gene: TRBV24-1
clone size: .
CDR3 DNA: TGTGCCACCAGTGATTCGGTCGACCGAGAGACCCAGTACTTC
CDR3 protein: CATSDSVDRETQYF

J gene: TRBJ2-7
D gene: TRBD2
V gene: TRBV15
clone size: .
CDR3 DNA: TGTGCCACCAGCAGATGGGGTAGCGGGAGAGAAAACGAGCAGTACTTC
CDR3 protein: CATSRWGSGRENEQYF

J gene: TRBJ2-2
D gene: .
V gene: TRBV5-1
clone size: .
CDR3 DNA: TGCGCCAGCAGCTTGATGGGTATCGGGGAGCTGTTTTTT
CDR3 protein: CASSLMGIGELFF

J gene: TRBJ2-3
D gene: TRBD1
V gene: TRBV3-1
clone size: .
CDR3 DNA: TGTGCCAGCAGCCAATGGGACAGGGGTAGAGGAGATACGCAGTATTTT
CDR3 protein: CASSQWDRGRGDTQYF

J gene: TRBJ2-3
D gene: .
V gene: TRBV29-1
clone size: .
CDR3 DNA: TGCAGCGTTGAAGAGGGACCCACAGATACGCAGTATTTT
CDR3 protein: CSVEEGPTDTQYF

J gene: TRBJ2-1
D gene: TRBD2
V gene: TRBV29-1
clone size: .
CDR3 DNA: TGCAGCGCCCCTGTAGCGGGCAACTACAATGAGCAGTTCTTC
CDR3 protein: CSAPVAGNYNEQFF

J gene: TRBJ2-5
D gene: .
V gene: TRBV30
clone size: .
CDR3 DNA: TGTGCCTGGAGCAAGGGTTTAATCCAAGAGACCCAGTACTTC
CDR3 protein: CAWSKGLIQETQYF

J gene: TRBJ2-1
D gene: TRBD2
V gene: TRBV12-3/TRBV12-4
clone size: many
CDR3 DNA: TGTGCCAGCAGTCTCCTAGCGGCAAACAATGAGCAGTTCTTC
CDR3 protein: CASSLLAANNEQFF

J gene: TRBJ1-2
D gene: .
V gene: TRBV20-1
clone size: .
CDR3 DNA: TGCAGTGCTAGAGTCCAGGGGATATTCGGTGGCTACACCTTC
CDR3 protein: CSARVQGIFGGYTF

J gene: TRBJ2-3
D gene: .
V gene: TRBV5-1
clone size: .
CDR3 DNA: TGCGCCAGCAGCTCCGGGAGTTTTGGGAACACAGATACGCAGTATTTT
CDR3 protein: CASSSGSFGNTDTQYF

J gene: TRBJ2-1
D gene: TRBD2
V gene: TRBV6-1
clone size: .
CDR3 DNA: TGTGCCAGCAGAGTGGGACTAGCGGGAGGGCCGGGGTTCTTC
CDR3 protein: CASRVGLAGGPGFF

J gene: TRBJ2-1
D gene: TRBD1
V gene: TRBV20-1
clone size: .
CDR3 DNA: TGCAGTGCTAGACCGATGGGACAGGGGTATTACAATGAGCAGTTCTTC
CDR3 protein: CSARPMGQGYYNEQFF

J gene: TRBJ1-6
D gene: .
V gene: TRBV5-5
clone size: few
CDR3 DNA: TGTGCCAGCAGCTTGGAGGGGTACAGCTCCTATAATTCACCCCTCCACTTT
CDR3 protein: CASSLEGYSSYNSPLHF

J gene: TRBJ2-3
D gene: .
V gene: TRBV28
clone size: few
CDR3 DNA: TGTGCCAGCAGCTATCAAGGCCGGTTAGGTACGCAGTATTTT
CDR3 protein: CASSYQGRLGTQYF

J gene: TRBJ1-6
D gene: .
V gene: TRBV20-1
clone size: .
CDR3 DNA: TGCAGTGCTAGAGATTCGAAGCAGGGCCTTAATTCACCCCTCCACTTT
CDR3 protein: CSARDSKQGLNSPLHF

J gene: TRBJ2-7
D gene: .
V gene: TRBV7-9
clone size: .
CDR3 DNA: TGTGCCAGCAGCTTATCCTTTCTGGCCGAGCAGTACTTC
CDR3 protein: CASSLSFLAEQYF

J gene: TRBJ2-6
D gene: .
V gene: TRBV5-8
clone size: .
CDR3 DNA: TGTGCCAGCAGCTTACTTTCGGGTGGGGCCAACGTCCTGACTTTC
CDR3 protein: CASSLLSGGANVLTF

J gene: TRBJ2-3
D gene: .
V gene: TRBV11-3
clone size: few
CDR3 DNA: TGTGCCAGCAGCTTCCCTGACGGCTCGAGAGATACGCAGTATTTT
CDR3 protein: CASSFPDGSRDTQYF

J gene: TRBJ2-1
D gene: TRBD2
V gene: TRBV4-2
clone size: .
CDR3 DNA: TGTGCCAGCAGCCAAGAGAGGCTAGCGGAGGCCCGAGAGCAGTTCTTC
CDR3 protein: CASSQERLAEAREQFF

J gene: TRBJ1-6
D gene: .
V gene: TRBV6-1
clone size: .
CDR3 DNA: TGTGCCAGCAGTGGCGGGACAAATAAGGGACCCCTCCACTTT
CDR3 protein: CASSGGTNKGPLHF

J gene: TRBJ2-5
D gene: .
V gene: TRBV7-2
clone size: few
CDR3 DNA: TGTGCCAGCAGCTCGGACCCCGGATGGGAGACCCAGTACTTC
CDR3 protein: CASSSDPGWETQYF

J gene: TRBJ2-2
D gene: .
V gene: TRBV11-2
clone size: few
CDR3 DNA: TGTGCCAGCAGCTTAGATTTGGGGGCGCAAACCGGGGAGCTGTTTTTT
CDR3 protein: CASSLDLGAQTGELFF

J gene: TRBJ1-4
D gene: TRBD1
V gene: TRBV7-2
clone size: few
CDR3 DNA: TGTGCCAGCAGCTTAGCGTCGACAGGGGTCGATGAAAAACTGTTTTTT
CDR3 protein: CASSLASTGVDEKLFF

J gene: TRBJ2-3
D gene: .
V gene: TRBV24-1
clone size: few
CDR3 DNA: TGTGCCACCAGTGATTTTGCCGGGGCTCCCCTCACAGATACGCAGTATTTT
CDR3 protein: CATSDFAGAPLTDTQYF

J gene: TRBJ1-1
D gene: .
V gene: TRBV19
clone size: .
CDR3 DNA: TGTGCCAGTAGTATAGTATCGGTCGGCACTGAAGCTTTCTTT
CDR3 protein: CASSIVSVGTEAFF

J gene: TRBJ1-4
D gene: .
V gene: TRBV28
clone size: .
CDR3 DNA: TGTGCCAGCCTCCCTGGGGGTGAGGGGGAGAAACTGTTTTTT
CDR3 protein: CASLPGGEGEKLFF

J gene: TRBJ2-2
D gene: .
V gene: TRBV5-1
clone size: few
CDR3 DNA: TGCGCCAGCAGCTTGGATACCCAGAGGGTGAACACCGGGGAGCTGTTTTTT
CDR3 protein: CASSLDTQRVNTGELFF

J gene: TRBJ1-1
D gene: TRBD1
V gene: TRBV20-1
clone size: .
CDR3 DNA: TGCAGTGCAACACAGGGGGCGGACACTGAAGCTTTCTTT
CDR3 protein: CSATQGADTEAFF